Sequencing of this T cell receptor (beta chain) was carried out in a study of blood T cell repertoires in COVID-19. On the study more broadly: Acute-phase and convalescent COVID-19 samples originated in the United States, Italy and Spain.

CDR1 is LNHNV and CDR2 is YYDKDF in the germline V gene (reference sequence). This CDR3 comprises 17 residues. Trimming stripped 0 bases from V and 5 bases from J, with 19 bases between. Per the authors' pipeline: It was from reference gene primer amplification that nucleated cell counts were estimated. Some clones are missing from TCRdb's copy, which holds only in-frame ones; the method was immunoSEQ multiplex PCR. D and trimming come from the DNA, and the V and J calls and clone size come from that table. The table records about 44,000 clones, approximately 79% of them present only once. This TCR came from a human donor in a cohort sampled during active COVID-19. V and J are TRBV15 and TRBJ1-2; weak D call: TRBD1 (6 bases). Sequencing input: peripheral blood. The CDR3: CATSRDLNRQAAYGYTF. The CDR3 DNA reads TGTGCCACCAGCAGAGATCTTAATCGACAGGCTGCGTATGGCTACACCTTC. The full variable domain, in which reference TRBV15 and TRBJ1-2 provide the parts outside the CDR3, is DAMVIQNPRYQVTQFGKPVTLSCSQTLNHNVMYWYQQKSSQAPKLLFHYYDKDFNNEADTPDNFQSRRPNTSFCFLDIRSPGLGDTAMYLCATSRDLNRQAAYGYTFGSGTRLTVV.